This T cell receptor beta chain was sequenced during a study of low-dose radiotherapy and immunotherapy resistance in tumors (dated by TCRdb to 2021 to 2024). At the level of the whole study: In Cohort 1, each fraction delivered 0.5 Gy every 2 weeks, and the prescribed total PTV dose was 6.5 Gy. The trial did not randomize participants into treatment groups. Starting on cycle 1 day 1, patients took 300 mg of aspirin by mouth once a day for four cycles. Intravenous cyclophosphamide at 200 mg/m2 was administered every two weeks, one day ahead of each radiation and immunotherapy administration. Patients in Cohort 2 were given 1 Gy per fraction every two weeks, for a total of 13 Gy across 26 weeks. Patients were given nivolumab as a 240 mg flat dose every two weeks and ipilimumab at 1 mg/kg every six weeks, with both drugs delivered intravenously. The translational analysis covered eight patients: three from the first dose cohort and the first five from the second dose cohort.

First-strand cDNA was synthesized with Superscript III and a set of TRAV- and TRBV-specific primers, covering both TCRalpha and TCRbeta chains. A roughly 19-cycle PCR with Phusion amplified the TCRs, pairing a constant-region primer with the adapter that was attached to the V primers. The isolated mRNA was amplified using the MessageAmp II aRNA Amplification Kit, with in vitro transcription performed for about 15 hours at 37 degrees C. The Dynabeads mRNA DIRECT Purification Kit was used to isolate mRNA for TCR sequencing. Indexed Illumina adapters were added in a second Phusion PCR of roughly 26 cycles, after which AMPure XP beads were used to purify the products. Deep sequencing of the TCRalpha and TCRbeta libraries was carried out on an Illumina MiniSeq instrument. The original methods were these. Using custom Perl scripts, TCR sequences that encoded the same protein were pooled, out-of-frame sequences were dropped, and the abundance of each clonotype was calculated. Any TCR sequence backed by just one read was left out of the analysis. The metrics used to describe the repertoires included Shannon entropy, Gini index, clonality, richness, and the frequency of TCRs shared between repertoires. Using fastp at Q25 and MiXCR, TCRdb reprocessed the public reads and kept productive beta chains. Merged by CDR3 protein, the rows form single entries marked with the most common genes and DNA. What appears here as the V and J calls and clone size reflects TCRdb's work, not the paper's. The sample contains approximately 90,000 distinct CDR3 sequences, roughly 9% of them found a single time. The ten most abundant clones make up about 1% of the sample.

This clonotype has a count of ten or more. Its antigen is unknown. Base quality data are lacking; no much larger clone is found one base away. The germline ends are 10 bases apart after V is trimmed by 6 bases and J by 8 bases. From cysteine to phenylalanine, the CDR3 is 11 amino acids long. The entry retains the CDR3 DNA only, 33 bases that are in frame from base 1. For CDR1 and CDR2, the germline V gene lists MDHEN and SYDVKM. The time point label corresponds to: before trial treatment. The donors came from RACIN, which was a single-arm phase I dose-escalation trial that paired nivolumab and ipilimumab with aspirin, low-dose cyclophosphamide and low-dose radiotherapy. To be eligible, a patient needed to have an advanced solid tumor that was TIL-negative.

This receptor was taken from a male donor with prostate cancer. The sequenced sample was PBMCs, obtained before treatment. The receptor chain draws on TRBV28 and TRBJ1-2; 6 matching bases give a weak D call of TRBD1. CDR3 region: CASRPGEGYTF. The DNA sequence is given as TGTGCCAGCAGGCCAGGGGAAGGCTACACCTTC.